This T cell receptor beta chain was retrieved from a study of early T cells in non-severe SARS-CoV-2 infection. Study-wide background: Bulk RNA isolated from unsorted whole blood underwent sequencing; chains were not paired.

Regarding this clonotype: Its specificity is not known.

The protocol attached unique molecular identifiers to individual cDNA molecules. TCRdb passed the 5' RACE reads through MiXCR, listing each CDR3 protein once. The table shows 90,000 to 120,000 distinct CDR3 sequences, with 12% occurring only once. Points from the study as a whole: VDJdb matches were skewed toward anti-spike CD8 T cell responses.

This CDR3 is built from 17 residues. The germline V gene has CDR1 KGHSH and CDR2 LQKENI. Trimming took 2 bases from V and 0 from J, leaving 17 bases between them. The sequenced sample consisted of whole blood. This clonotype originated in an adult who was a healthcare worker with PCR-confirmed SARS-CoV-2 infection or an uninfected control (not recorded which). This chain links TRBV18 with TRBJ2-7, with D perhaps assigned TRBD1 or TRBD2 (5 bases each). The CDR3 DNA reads TGTGCCAGCTCACCAAACGGACGGGGCTCCTACTCCTACGAGCAGTACTTC. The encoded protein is CASSPNGRGSYSYEQYF.